This T cell receptor beta chain appears in the sequencing data of a study of Ad26.COV2.S vaccination and SARS-CoV-2 variants. Study in general: This donor came from the COV1001 trial of Ad26.COV2.S. Study outcomes and limitations: Estimates derived from TCR breadth and depth analyses may have underestimated total T cell responses. Spike-specific TCR breadth was greater in vaccine than placebo recipients. Non-spike TCR breadth showed similarity between vaccine and placebo recipients.

Treatment meaning: around 19 received Ad26.COV2.S at low or high dose, single or two shots; five or six received placebo; per-sample allocation not given. Collection of samples fell on day 63 after the first vaccine or placebo injection. Sequencing used immunoSEQ multiplex PCR; TCRdb keeps in-frame clones, though not all of them. The sample has about 400,000 clones; about 90% are singletons. V dropped 0 bases and J dropped 5 bases, with 16 bases sitting between them. The germline V gene has CDR1 SGHDN and CDR2 FVKESK. This CDR3 spans 16 amino acids. Comments on this clone: Its antigen is undetermined.

This specimen consisted of peripheral blood, obtained in a trial of Ad26.COV2.S vaccine versus placebo. This TCR was recovered from a person between 18 and 59 years old who received the Ad26.COV2.S COVID-19 vaccine or a placebo. The chain links TRBV14 to TRBJ2-5; D uncertain. DNA of the CDR3: TGTGCCAGCAGCCAAGAAGGCGGAAGGTTAGGCGAGACCCAGTACTTC. This translates into CASSQEGGRLGETQYF. The full variable domain, completed using reference TRBV14 and TRBJ2-5, is EAGVTQFPSHSVIEKGQTVTLRCDPISGHDNLYWYRRVMGKEIKFLLHFVKESKQDESGMPNNRFLAERTGGTYSTLKVQPAELEDSGVYFCASSQEGGRLGETQYFGPGTRLLVL.